A single sample gave rise to the 17 T cell receptor beta chains below, sequenced in a study of shared clonotypes between healthy human individuals. Produced via immunoSEQ multiplex PCR; TCRdb's table is partial and in-frame only. Of millions of clones listed, 85% to 95% are singletons. The sequenced sample was naive CD4+ T cells sorted from blood. Subset described: CD45RA+ positively selected. These receptor sequences come from a man aged 18 to 35 in good health.

V gene TRBV5-1 combines with J gene TRBJ2-3, with TRBD2 identical over 12 bases. The ends lost 4 bases at V and 2 bases at J; junction bases unmatched: 5. The CDR3 is made up of 16 amino acids. CDR1 and CDR2 (germline): SGHRS, YFSETQ. The CDR3, as DNA: TGCGCCAGCAGCGTCACTAGCGGGGGGACCACAGATACGCAGTATTTT. Encoded protein: CASSVTSGGTTDTQYF. Full variable domain (rest looked up from reference TRBV5-1 and TRBJ2-3): KAGVTQTPRYLIKTRGQQVTLSCSPISGHRSVSWYQQTPGQGLQFLFEYFSETQRNKGNFPGRFSGRQFSNSRSEMNVSTLELGDSALYLCASSVTSGGTTDTQYFGPGTRLTVL.

V is TRBV29-1 and J is TRBJ1-1; no definite D call. Deletions cut 3 bases from V and 6 bases from J, with 14 bases between. Per the germline V gene, CDR1 is SQVTM and CDR2 is ANQGSEA. The CDR3 totals 13 residues. The CDR3 DNA sequence: TGCAGCGTTGATCGGGGTCGGCGCCCTGAAGCTTTCTTT. It is translated as CSVDRGRRPEAFF.

The chain recombines TRBV6-1 with TRBJ1-2, with 8 bases that match TRBD1. The germline CDR1 and CDR2 sequences are MNHNS and SASEGT. CDR3 length equals 15 residues. V lost 3 bases and J lost 7; bases outside the gene matches: 10. The CDR3 here is CASSDPGQVPPGYTF. CDR3 DNA: TGTGCCAGCAGTGATCCGGGACAGGTCCCACCTGGCTACACCTTC.

The V and J genes are TRBV25-1 and TRBJ2-7; 9 nucleotides match TRBD2. This CDR3 region has 13 residues. V gave up 4 bases and J gave up 6 bases; unmatched junction bases: 4. Germline V gives CDR1 MGHDK, CDR2 SYGVNS. The DNA of the CDR3 is TGTGCCAGCAGTGGCGGGGGGGGCCTCGAGCAGTACTTC. This gives the protein CASSGGGGLEQYF.

As regards this clone: Within the sample, other DNA sequences also encode this same CDR3. The rearrangement joins TRBV7-2 to TRBJ1-6, with D uncertain. In germline, CDR1 is SGHTA, CDR2 FQGNSA. Trimming took off 5 bases at V and 9 bases at J, with 8 bases between the two ends. This CDR3 is built from 12 residues. This CDR3 reads CASSLGISPLHF. In nucleotides, the CDR3 is TGTGCCAGCAGCCTAGGGATTTCACCCCTCCACTTT.

V gene TRBV6-1 combines with J gene TRBJ1-5; no clear D. The CDR3 loop spans 14 amino acids. Germline lookup yields CDR1 MNHNS and CDR2 SASEGT. Between the trimmed V and J ends, which lost 7 bases and 0 bases, there was a span of 10 bases. CDR3 loop: CASKGEYSNQPQHF. CDR3 DNA sequence: TGTGCCAGCAAAGGCGAGTATAGCAATCAGCCCCAGCATTTT.

The CDR3 spells CASFRRGPGKLFF. The DNA of the CDR3 is TGTGCCAGCTTTAGGCGGGGGCCCGGAAAACTGTTTTTT. The rearrangement joins TRBV2 to TRBJ1-4, with D possibly matching TRBD1 (6 bases). Trimming pared 8 bases from V and 10 bases from J, leaving 17 bases between. The CDR3 has 13 residues. Germline V CDR1 and CDR2: SNHLY, FYNNEI.

This sequence joins TRBV5-1 and TRBJ2-3; 7 nucleotides line up with TRBD1. The J segment lost 2 bases and the V segment lost 3 bases, leaving 6 bases of the junction unmatched. CDR1 SGHRS and CDR2 YFSETQ come from the germline V gene. The CDR3 loop spans 15 amino acids. The chain's CDR3 is CASSYRDRDTDTQYF. The DNA for the CDR3 is TGCGCCAGCAGCTACCGGGACAGAGACACAGATACGCAGTATTTT.

The V call is TRBV6-1, the J call TRBJ2-4; D not certain. Deletions cut 3 bases from V and 9 bases from J, with 6 bases between. Looked up from germline, CDR1 is MNHNS and CDR2 is SASEGT. The CDR3 consists of 11 residues. The CDR3 spells CASSDGRIQYF. CDR3 DNA sequence: TGTGCCAGCAGTGATGGGCGCATTCAGTACTTC.

This chain links TRBV27 with TRBJ1-1; D not resolved. In germline, CDR1 is MNHEY, CDR2 SMNVEV (reference sequence). V was cut by 4 bases and J by 0 bases, with 9 bases left in between. This CDR3 contains 14 residues. The CDR3 loop is CASSWGTMNTEAFF. The CDR3 DNA sequence: TGTGCCAGCAGTTGGGGTACTATGAACACTGAAGCTTTCTTT.

The count of this clone is one. This chain joins TRBV28 and TRBJ2-3; a possible D gene is TRBD1 (5 bases). The length of the CDR3 is 15 residues. The germline CDR1 and CDR2 sequences are MDHEN and SYDVKM. V lost 2 bases and J lost 2, with 11 bases in between. CDR3 amino acids: CASSLPRAHTDTQYF. CDR3 in DNA: TGTGCCAGCAGTTTACCCAGGGCCCACACAGATACGCAGTATTTT.

The chain recombines TRBV4-1 with TRBJ2-7; D ambiguous. The germline V and J ends were trimmed by 1 base and 5 bases, with 9 bases remaining between them. Germline V gene sequence: CDR1 MGHRA, CDR2 YSYEKL. CDR3 length: 13 amino acids. Written as DNA, the CDR3 is TGCGCCAGCAGCCAAGTGTATCGGGACGAGCAGTACTTC. Translating it yields CASSQVYRDEQYF.

Comment on this clone: Other DNA sequences from this sample encode an identical CDR3 as well. J is TRBJ1-2 and V is TRBV28; D gene unclear. Germline V lookup: CDR1 MDHEN, CDR2 SYDVKM. This CDR3 spans 11 amino acids. The V end lost 5 bases, the J end lost 4 bases, and 5 bases lay between the germline ends. CDR3 nucleotide sequence: TGTGCCAGCAGTCGTCTCTATGGCTACACCTTC. Its protein product is CASSRLYGYTF.

The CDR3 region is CASSTRTGGYYEQYF. CDR3 nucleotides: TGCGCCAGCAGCACTAGGACAGGGGGCTATTACGAGCAGTACTTC. The rearrangement links TRBV5-1 to TRBJ2-7; 11 bases map to TRBD1. CDR3 length: 15 residues. In germline, CDR1 is SGHRS, CDR2 YFSETQ. V was clipped by 4 bases and J by 4 bases; unmatched bases: 7.

J is TRBJ2-7 and V is TRBV5-1, with 9 bases lining up with TRBD1. The CDR3 covers 18 residues. Looked up from germline, CDR1 is SGHRS and CDR2 is YFSETQ. V was clipped by 0 bases and J by 1 base; unmatched bases: 11. CDR3 in amino acids: CASSLDVVGTGPSYEQYF. The CDR3 nucleotides are TGCGCCAGCAGCTTGGATGTTGTGGGGACAGGGCCTTCCTACGAGCAGTACTTC.

Here the CDR3 reads CASNPGTGAYEQYF. CDR3 nucleotides: TGTGCCAGTAACCCCGGGACAGGGGCCTACGAGCAGTACTTC. The chain couples TRBV19 to TRBJ2-7, with TRBD1 matching over 10 bases. The junction had 5 bases not matched to a gene; V was cut back by 7 bases and J by 2 bases. CDR3 length: 14 residues. In germline, CDR1 is LNHDA, CDR2 SQIVND (reference sequence).

The V call is TRBV5-4, the J call TRBJ1-4; 9 positions match TRBD1. V shed 4 bases, J shed 8 bases, and the junction held 15 bases outside the gene matches. The length of the CDR3 is 17 residues. The germline V gene has CDR1 SGHNT and CDR2 YYREEE (reference sequence). The CDR3 bases are TGTGCCAGCAGCCGTAACACGTTCCGGGACAGGGTAGAAAAACTGTTTTTT. Its protein product is CASSRNTFRDRVEKLFF. Complete variable domain (other parts from reference TRBV5-4 and TRBJ1-4): ETGVTQSPTHLIKTRGQQVTLRCSSQSGHNTVSWYQQALGQGPQFIFQYYREEENGRGNFPPRFSGLQFPNYSSELNVNALELDDSALYLCASSRNTFRDRVEKLFFGSGTQLSVL.